This T cell receptor beta chain is from a study of human T cells and chemical hapten exposure. Unmatched junction bases numbered 7, after V lost 2 bases and J lost 5 bases. The CDR3 is made up of 16 amino acids. Germline CDR1 reads MNHEY; CDR2 reads SMNVEV (reference sequence). The sample's time point: patch test 1, 2 weeks after DPC sensitization. Described treatment: therapeutic diphenylcyclopropenone sensitization with weekly scalp DPC. TCRdb independently ran MiXCR on the RACE reads; one entry per CDR3 protein. The table has some 180,000 distinct CDR3 sequences, more than 20% seen once; the top ten hold about 7%. This clonotype was counted ten times or more.

The source of this sequence is a woman between 50 and 59 years old with alopecia areata. Some clones in this sample may be carry-over from other donors' samples. The chain uses TRBV27 and TRBJ2-1, with 9 bases lining up with TRBD2. The sequencing used whole blood, collected in connection with sensitization to the hapten diphenylcyclopropenone (DPC). This chain's CDR3 is CASSLPGLADNNEQFF. Here the CDR3 DNA reads TGTGCCAGCAGTTTACCGGGACTAGCCGACAACAATGAGCAGTTCTTC.